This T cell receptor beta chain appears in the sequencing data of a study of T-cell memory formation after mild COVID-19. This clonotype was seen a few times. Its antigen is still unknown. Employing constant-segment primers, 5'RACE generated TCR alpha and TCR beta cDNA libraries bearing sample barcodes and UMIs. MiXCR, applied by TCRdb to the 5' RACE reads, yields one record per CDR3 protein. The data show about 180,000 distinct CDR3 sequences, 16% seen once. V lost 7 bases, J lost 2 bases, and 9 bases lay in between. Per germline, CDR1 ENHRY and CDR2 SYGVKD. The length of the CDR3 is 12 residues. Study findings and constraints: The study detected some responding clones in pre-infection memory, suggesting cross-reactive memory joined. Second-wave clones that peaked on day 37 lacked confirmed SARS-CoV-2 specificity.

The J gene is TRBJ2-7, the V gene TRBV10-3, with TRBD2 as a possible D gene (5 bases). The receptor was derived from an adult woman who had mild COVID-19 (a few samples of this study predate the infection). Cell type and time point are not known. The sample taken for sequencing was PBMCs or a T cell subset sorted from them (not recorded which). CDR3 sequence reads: CAITDSPYEQYF. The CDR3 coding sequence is TGTGCCATCACGGACTCGCCCTACGAGCAGTACTTC.